This T cell receptor (beta chain) was sequenced during a study of T cell responses to AZD1222 COVID-19 vaccine. Findings of the study overall: Seropositive status at baseline applied to only a handful of AZD1222 recipients.

The CDR3 is 15 residues long. V dropped 4 bases and J dropped 1; count of bases not matched to a gene: 4. Germline V gene data show CDR1 as LNHDA and CDR2 as SQIVND (reference sequence). Of note for this clone: Its antigen is unknown.

The method was immunoSEQ multiplex PCR; TCRdb's version includes in-frame clones alone and lacks a portion of them. The table lists roughly 130,000 clones, about 86% of them singletons, with roughly an eighth in the top ten. This TCR was recovered from an adult in good health. This material consisted of peripheral blood, taken on day 0 of AZD1222 vaccination. V and J are TRBV19 and TRBJ2-3, with 8 bases lining up with TRBD2. The CDR3 loop reads CASSRRGAGTDTQYF. CDR3 sequence (DNA): TGTGCCAGTAGTAGGCGGGGGGCGGGCACAGATACGCAGTATTTT.